The table lists the clone carrying this T cell receptor (beta chain) with a count of one. This sample stems from a study of blood T cell repertoires in COVID-19. The CDR3 totals 15 residues. Germline CDR1 GTSNPN, CDR2 SVGIG (reference sequence). V was cut by 3 bases and J by 1 base, with 14 bases left in between. Measured with immunoSEQ multiplex PCR; TCRdb has only the in-frame clones, and not every one. The sample records 450,000 or so clones, roughly 90% being singletons. Sequencing was done on a sample of peripheral blood. J is TRBJ2-3 and V is TRBV30; possible D gene TRBD2, 6 bases. This sequence originates from a woman between 40 and 50 years old with COVID-19, enrolled during active disease. In DNA form, the CDR3 reads TGTGCCTGGAGGGGAACTAGCTCCCGCACAGATACGCAGTATTTT. Amino acid sequence: CAWRGTSSRTDTQYF.